This record covers a single TCR beta chain. What it recognizes is unknown. Next came a second PCR, run for about 6 to 11 cycles, which used a sample-barcoded 5' primer along with a J-beta primer mix. TCRdb redid the calling of the 5' RACE reads with MiXCR, one entry per CDR3 protein. The sample holds fewer than 750,000 distinct CDR3 sequences, around 48% seen once. These data originate in a study of blood T cells in healthy people across ages. The study, taken as a whole, reports: When set beside aged donors, long-lived donors presented more naive CD4+ cells and higher diversity.

Germline loops: CDR1 MGHDK, CDR2 SYGVNS. This CDR3 is 14 amino acids long. Trimming stripped 3 bases from V and 8 bases from J, with 15 bases between. This receptor was taken from a man aged 80 or over in good health. The chain has TRBV25-1 and TRBJ2-3, with D possibly called TRBD1 or TRBD2 (6 bases each). The sample consisted of blood. The CDR3 coding sequence is TGTGCCAGCAGTGACCCGGGAAAGGGGGGTACGCAGTATTTT. Translation: CASSDPGKGGTQYF.